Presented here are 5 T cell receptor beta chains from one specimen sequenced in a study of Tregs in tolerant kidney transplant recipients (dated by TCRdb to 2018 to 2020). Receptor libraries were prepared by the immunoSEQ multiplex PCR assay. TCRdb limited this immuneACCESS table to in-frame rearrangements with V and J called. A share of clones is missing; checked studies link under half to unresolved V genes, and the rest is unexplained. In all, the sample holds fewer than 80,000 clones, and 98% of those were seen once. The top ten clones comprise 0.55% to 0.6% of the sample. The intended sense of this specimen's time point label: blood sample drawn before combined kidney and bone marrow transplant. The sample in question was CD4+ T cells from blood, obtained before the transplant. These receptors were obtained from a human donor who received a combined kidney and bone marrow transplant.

The CDR3 bases are TGTGCCAGCAGCTTGGTAGCTAGCGGGGGCGATACGCAGTATTTT. Amino acids: CASSLVASGGDTQYF. The chain is built from TRBV5-6 and TRBJ2-3, with 10 bases that match TRBD2. Germline V gene data show CDR1 as SGHDT and CDR2 as YYEEEE. The CDR3 loop spans 15 amino acids. The trim removed 0 bases at V and 6 bases at J, leaving 4 bases unmatched.

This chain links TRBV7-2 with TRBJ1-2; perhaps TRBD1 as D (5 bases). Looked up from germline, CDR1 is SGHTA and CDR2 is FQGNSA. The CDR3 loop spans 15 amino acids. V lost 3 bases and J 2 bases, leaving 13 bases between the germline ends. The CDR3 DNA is TGTGCCAGCAGCTTTCCAGGGTCAGAGAACTATGGCTACACCTTC. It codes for CASSFPGSENYGYTF.

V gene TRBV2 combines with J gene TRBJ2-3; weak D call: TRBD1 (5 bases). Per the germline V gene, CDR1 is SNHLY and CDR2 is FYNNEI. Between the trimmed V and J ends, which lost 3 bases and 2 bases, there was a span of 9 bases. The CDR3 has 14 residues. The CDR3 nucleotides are TGTGCCAGCAGTGACAGGGCGCTCACAGATACGCAGTATTTT. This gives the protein CASSDRALTDTQYF.

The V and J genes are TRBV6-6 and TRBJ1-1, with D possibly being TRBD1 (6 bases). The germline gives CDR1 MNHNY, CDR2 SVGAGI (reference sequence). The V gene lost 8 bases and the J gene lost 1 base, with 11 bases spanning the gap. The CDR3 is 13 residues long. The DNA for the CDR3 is TGTGCCAGCGAACGGACAGCGAACACTGAAGCTTTCTTT. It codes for CASERTANTEAFF.

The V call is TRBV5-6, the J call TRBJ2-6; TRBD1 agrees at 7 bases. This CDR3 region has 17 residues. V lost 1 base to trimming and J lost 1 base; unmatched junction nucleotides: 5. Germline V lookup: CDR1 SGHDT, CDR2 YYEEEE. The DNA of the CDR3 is TGTGCCAGCAGCTTGAGAAGGGGGCAGTCTGGGGCCAACGTCCTGACTTTC. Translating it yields CASSLRRGQSGANVLTF. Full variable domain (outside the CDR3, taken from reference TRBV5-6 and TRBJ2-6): DAGVTQSPTHLIKTRGQQVTLRCSPKSGHDTVSWYQQALGQGPQFIFQYYEEEERQRGNFPDRFSGHQFPNYSSELNVNALLLGDSALYLCASSLRRGQSGANVLTFGAGSRLTVL.